The present TCR beta chain was sequenced within a study of long-term antiretroviral therapy in people with HIV. Findings and limits, study-wide: Blood draws took place between about 2004 and 2018 and possibly involved older ART regimens.

This clone was counted once. The antigen is not known. V gave up 0 bases and J gave up 4 bases, with 15 bases separating them. The CDR3 totals 16 residues. Germline assignment: CDR1 SEHNR and CDR2 FQNEAQ (reference sequence). The run of the v3.0 immunoSEQ assay was at survey level. The method was immunoSEQ multiplex PCR; TCRdb's version includes in-frame clones alone and lacks a portion of them. The sample yields some 24,000 clones, approximately 81% seen once. The TCR sequence derives from a woman between 18 and 30 years old with HIV. The chain has TRBV7-9 and TRBJ1-2, with a possible D match to TRBD1 (5 bases). The sample consisted of unsorted PBMCs, taken at the start of antiretroviral therapy, before treatment. This chain's CDR3 is CASSLARGRQAYGYTF. In DNA, the CDR3 is TGTGCCAGCAGCTTAGCGCGGGGCCGGCAGGCCTATGGCTACACCTTC. The whole variable domain, filled in from reference TRBV7-9 and TRBJ1-2, reads DTGVSQNPRHKITKRGQNVTFRCDPISEHNRLYWYRQTLGQGPEFLTYFQNEAQLEKSRLLSDRFSAERPKGSFSTLEIQRTEQGDSAMYLCASSLARGRQAYGYTFGSGTRLTVV.